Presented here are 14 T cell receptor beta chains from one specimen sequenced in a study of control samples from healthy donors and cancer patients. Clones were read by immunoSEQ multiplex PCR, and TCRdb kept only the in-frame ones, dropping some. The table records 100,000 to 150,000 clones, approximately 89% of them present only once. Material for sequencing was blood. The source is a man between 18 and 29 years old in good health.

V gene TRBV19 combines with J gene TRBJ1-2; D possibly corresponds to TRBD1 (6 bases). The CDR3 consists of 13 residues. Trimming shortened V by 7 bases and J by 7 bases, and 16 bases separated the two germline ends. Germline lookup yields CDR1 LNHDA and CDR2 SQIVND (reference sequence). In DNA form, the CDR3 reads TGTGCCAGTACCCCCAGGGGAGAAGCTGGCTACACCTTC. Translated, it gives CASTPRGEAGYTF.

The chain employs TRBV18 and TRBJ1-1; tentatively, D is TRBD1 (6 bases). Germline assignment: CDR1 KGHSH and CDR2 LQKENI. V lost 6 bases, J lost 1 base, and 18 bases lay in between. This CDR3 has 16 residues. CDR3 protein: CASSISFGQTNTEAFF. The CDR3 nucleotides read TGTGCCAGCTCGATCTCCTTCGGACAGACGAACACTGAAGCTTTCTTT. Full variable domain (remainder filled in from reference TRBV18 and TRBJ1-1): NAGVMQNPRHLVRRRGQEARLRCSPMKGHSHVYWYRQLPEEGLKFMVYLQKENIIDESGMPKERFSAEFPKEGPSILRIQQVVRGDSAAYFCASSISFGQTNTEAFFGQGTRLTVV.

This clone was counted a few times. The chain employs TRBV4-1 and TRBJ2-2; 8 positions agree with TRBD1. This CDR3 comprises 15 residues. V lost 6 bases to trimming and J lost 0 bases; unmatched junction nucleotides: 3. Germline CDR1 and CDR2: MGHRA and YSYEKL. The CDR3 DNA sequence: TGCGCCAGCAGGGACAGGGACGCGAACACCGGGGAGCTGTTTTTT. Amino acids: CASRDRDANTGELFF.

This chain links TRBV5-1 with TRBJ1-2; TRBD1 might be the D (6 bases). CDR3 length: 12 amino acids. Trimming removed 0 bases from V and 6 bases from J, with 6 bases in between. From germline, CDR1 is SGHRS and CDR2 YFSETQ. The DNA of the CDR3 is TGCGCCAGCAGCTTGGACAGGGATGGCTACACCTTC. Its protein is CASSLDRDGYTF.

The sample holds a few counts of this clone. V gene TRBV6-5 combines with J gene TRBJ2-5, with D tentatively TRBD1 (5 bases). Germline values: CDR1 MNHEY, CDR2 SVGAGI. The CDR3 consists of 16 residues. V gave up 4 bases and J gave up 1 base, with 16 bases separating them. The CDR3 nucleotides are TGTGCCAGCAGTTTGACCAGGGATCCTACCCAAGAGACCCAGTACTTC. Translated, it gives CASSLTRDPTQETQYF.

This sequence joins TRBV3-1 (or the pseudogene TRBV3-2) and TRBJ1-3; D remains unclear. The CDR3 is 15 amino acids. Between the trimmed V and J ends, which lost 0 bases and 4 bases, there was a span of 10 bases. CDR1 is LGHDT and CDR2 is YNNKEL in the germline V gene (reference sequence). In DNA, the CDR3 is TGTGCCAGCAGCCAAGATTTTTTCACAGGAAACACCATATATTTT. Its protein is CASSQDFFTGNTIYF.

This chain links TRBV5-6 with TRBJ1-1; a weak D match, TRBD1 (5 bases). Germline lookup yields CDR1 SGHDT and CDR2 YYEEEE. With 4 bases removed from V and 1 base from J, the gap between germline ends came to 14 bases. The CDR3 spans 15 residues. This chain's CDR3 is CASSLPGGTNTEAFF. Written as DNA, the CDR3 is TGTGCCAGCAGCCTGCCTGGCGGGACGAACACTGAAGCTTTCTTT.

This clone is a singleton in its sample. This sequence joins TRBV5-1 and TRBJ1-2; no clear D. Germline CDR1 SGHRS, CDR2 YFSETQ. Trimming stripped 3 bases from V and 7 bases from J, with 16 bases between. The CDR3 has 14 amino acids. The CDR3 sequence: CASSSHGGEPGYTF. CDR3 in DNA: TGCGCCAGCAGCTCCCACGGCGGGGAGCCTGGCTACACCTTC.

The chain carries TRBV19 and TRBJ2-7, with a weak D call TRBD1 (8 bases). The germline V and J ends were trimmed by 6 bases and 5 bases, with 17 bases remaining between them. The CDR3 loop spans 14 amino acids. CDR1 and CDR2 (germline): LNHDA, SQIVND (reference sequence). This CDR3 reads CASRGRTGRDEQYF. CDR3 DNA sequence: TGTGCCAGTAGGGGAAGGACAGGGAGGGACGAGCAGTACTTC.

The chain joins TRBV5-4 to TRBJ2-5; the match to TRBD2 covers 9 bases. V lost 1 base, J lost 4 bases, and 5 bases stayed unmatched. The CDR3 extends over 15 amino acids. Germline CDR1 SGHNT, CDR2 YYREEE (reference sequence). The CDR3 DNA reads TGTGCCAGCAGCTTGAGGGTAGCGGGGGTAGAGACCCAGTACTTC. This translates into CASSLRVAGVETQYF.

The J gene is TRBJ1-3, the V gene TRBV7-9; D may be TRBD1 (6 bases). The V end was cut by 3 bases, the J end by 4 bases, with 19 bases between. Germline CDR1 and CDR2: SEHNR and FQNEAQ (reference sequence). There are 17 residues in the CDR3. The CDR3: CASSFLVNRDLGNTIYF. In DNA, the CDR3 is TGTGCCAGCAGCTTTCTGGTAAACAGGGACTTGGGAAACACCATATATTTT.

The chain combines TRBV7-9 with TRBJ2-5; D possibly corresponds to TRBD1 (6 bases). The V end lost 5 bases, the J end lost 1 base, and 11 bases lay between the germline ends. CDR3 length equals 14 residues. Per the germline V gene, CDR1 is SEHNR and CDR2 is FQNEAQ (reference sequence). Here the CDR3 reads CASSIGQIQETQYF. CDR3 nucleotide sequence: TGTGCCAGCAGCATCGGACAGATCCAAGAGACCCAGTACTTC.

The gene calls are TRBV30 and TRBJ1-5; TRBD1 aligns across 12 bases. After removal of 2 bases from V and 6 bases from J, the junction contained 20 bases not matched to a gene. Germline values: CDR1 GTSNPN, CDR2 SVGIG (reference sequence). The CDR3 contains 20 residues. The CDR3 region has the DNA TGTGCCTGGAGTTTAAAACCGGGACAGGGGGCCTCCCTCTATATTCAGCCCCAGCATTTT. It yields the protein CAWSLKPGQGASLYIQPQHF.

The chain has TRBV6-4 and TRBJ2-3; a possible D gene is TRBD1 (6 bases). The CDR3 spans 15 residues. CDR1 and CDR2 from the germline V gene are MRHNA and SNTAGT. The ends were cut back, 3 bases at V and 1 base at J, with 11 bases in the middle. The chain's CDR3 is CASSDASGGTDTQYF. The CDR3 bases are TGTGCCAGCAGTGATGCGTCAGGGGGCACAGATACGCAGTATTTT.